Following are 12 T cell receptor beta chains from one sample sequenced in a study of post-analysis software for immune sequencing data. Study-wide points: Higher frequency in patients than in controls was seen for about five TRBV segments, with TRBV5-6, TRBV5-1 and TRBV20-1 among them.

No antigen is known for these receptors. Tagging with unique molecular identifiers was a feature of the TCR beta cDNA libraries. TCRdb reprocessed the PCR reads with MiXCR, giving one entry per CDR3 protein. The sample lists roughly 600,000 distinct CDR3 sequences, roughly 47% occurring once. The sequencing input was blood. These receptors all stem from a girl aged 5-17 years with multiple sclerosis.

The gene calls are TRBV5-1 and TRBJ2-5, with TRBD1 identical over 7 bases. The V and J ends lost 1 base and 3 bases, in that order; junction bases with no gene match: 3. The germline V gene encodes CDR1 SGHRS and CDR2 YFSETQ. This CDR3 spans 14 amino acids. CDR3 nucleotides: TGCGCCAGCAGCTTGTTTACAGGGGAAGAGACCCAGTACTTC. This codes for CASSLFTGEETQYF.

There are a few counts of this clonotype. The chain carries TRBV12-3 or TRBV12-4 and TRBJ2-7; D gene ambiguous. This CDR3 has 13 residues. V lost 5 bases, J lost 3 bases, and 11 bases lay in between. The CDR3 is CASSTGLGYEQYF. CDR3 DNA sequence: TGTGCCAGCAGTACGGGTCTGGGCTACGAGCAGTACTTC.

The genes are TRBV12-3 or TRBV12-4 and TRBJ2-1; TRBD2 matches 7 bases. J lost 10 bases, V lost 2 bases, and 20 bases had no gene match. The CDR3 contains 18 residues. The chain's CDR3 is CASSLYGLADFFHGEQFF. The CDR3 DNA follows: TGTGCCAGCAGTTTATACGGCCTAGCGGACTTCTTCCACGGGGAGCAGTTCTTC.

This chain links TRBV12-3 or TRBV12-4 with TRBJ1-2, with TRBD1 matching 7 bases. The CDR3 runs to 15 residues. The trim removed 5 bases at V and 1 base at J, leaving 7 bases unmatched. The CDR3 reads CASSPGDRDNYGYTF. As DNA, the CDR3 is TGTGCCAGCAGTCCCGGTGACAGGGATAACTATGGCTACACCTTC.

The chain combines TRBV7-2 with TRBJ2-7, with no clear D. CDR1 and CDR2 (germline): SGHTA, FQGNSA. Trimming left V 5 bases short and J 4 bases short, with 15 bases between. The CDR3 is 14 residues long. CDR3 residues: CASSSMGRLYEQYF. CDR3 nucleotide sequence: TGTGCCAGCAGCAGTATGGGTAGGCTTTACGAGCAGTACTTC.

The chain joins TRBV20-1 to TRBJ2-7, with 7 bases aligning to TRBD2. Per the germline V gene, CDR1 is DFQATT and CDR2 is SNEGSKA (reference sequence). The CDR3 is 15 residues long. The V segment lost 2 bases and the J segment 5 bases; nucleotides outside the gene matches: 12. CDR3 sequence: CSARPPGGSPNEQYF. CDR3 bases: TGCAGTGCTAGACCCCCCGGCGGGAGTCCCAACGAGCAGTACTTC.

This rearrangement joins TRBV12-3 or TRBV12-4 to TRBJ2-7; D is undetermined. The CDR3 covers 13 residues. Between the trimmed V and J ends, which lost 5 bases and 4 bases, there was a span of 12 bases. This CDR3 reads CASSPQGCYEQYF. The DNA of the CDR3 is TGTGCCAGCAGTCCCCAAGGGTGTTACGAGCAGTACTTC.

V and J are TRBV20-1 and TRBJ2-3; D is possibly TRBD1 or TRBD2 (5 bases each). In germline, CDR1 is DFQATT, CDR2 SNEGSKA (reference sequence). Trimming shortened V by 5 bases and J by 2 bases, and 14 bases separated the two germline ends. This CDR3 is built from 14 residues. The CDR3 region has the DNA TGCAGTGCTTTACCGGGACCAAACACAGATACGCAGTATTTT. It specifies CSALPGPNTDTQYF.

The genes are TRBV29-1 and TRBJ2-7; TRBD2 matches at 7 bases. The J call is doubtful: the DNA matches TRBJ2-5 better. The CDR3 extends over 15 amino acids. Germline CDR1 and CDR2: SQVTM and ANQGSEA. The CDR3 spells CSVEDRASGSETQYF. The DNA for the CDR3 is TGCAGCGTTGAAGATCGGGCTAGCGGATCTGAGACCCAGTACTTC.

The rearrangement uses TRBV5-1 and TRBJ2-7; unclear D gene. The CDR3 is made up of 16 amino acids. V lost 0 bases and J 1 base, leaving 14 bases between the germline ends. Germline CDR1 is SGHRS and CDR2 is YFSETQ. This CDR3 is CASSLAQGRMSYEQYF. The DNA for the CDR3 is TGCGCCAGCAGCTTGGCCCAAGGTAGGATGTCCTACGAGCAGTACTTC.

This rearrangement joins TRBV12-3 or TRBV12-4 to TRBJ1-2; D gene ambiguous. The V gene lost 5 bases and the J gene lost 4 bases, with 14 bases spanning the gap. The CDR3 covers 14 residues. The CDR3 DNA sequence: TGTGCCAGCAGTAACCATGGGCTTGGCTATGGCTACACCTTC. Encoded protein: CASSNHGLGYGYTF.

This clonotype has at least ten counts. The chain links TRBV29-1 to TRBJ2-5; D gene uncertain. The V end lost 3 bases, the J end lost 1 base, and 12 bases lay between the germline ends. This CDR3 has 14 residues. Germline CDR1 SQVTM, CDR2 ANQGSEA. CDR3 in DNA: TGCAGCGTTGATTCTGGCGTAGTCCAAGAGACCCAGTACTTC. This translates into CSVDSGVVQETQYF.